A single sample is the source of the 29 T cell receptor beta chains below, sequenced in a study of blood T cell repertoires in COVID-19. TCRdb keeps only in-frame clones here, not all; method: immunoSEQ multiplex PCR. This table holds over 50,000 clones, 80% to 90% found once. The sequencing sample was made of peripheral blood. These receptors all stem from an elderly man with acute or convalescent COVID-19.

This clone was seen once. The chain links TRBV6-5 to TRBJ1-1; maybe TRBD1 (6 bases). Germline V CDR1 and CDR2: MNHEY, SVGAGI. The CDR3 contains 14 residues. Trimming removed 2 bases at V and 8 bases at J, with 15 bases between. The CDR3 region is CASSYRRGAREAFF. The DNA of the CDR3 is TGTGCCAGCAGTTACAGGCGGGGGGCCCGGGAAGCTTTCTTT.

This clone came up once. V and J are TRBV27 and TRBJ1-1; unclear D gene. With 1 base removed from V and 0 bases from J, the gap between germline ends came to 12 bases. CDR1 is MNHEY, CDR2 SMNVEV, per germline (reference sequence). The length of the CDR3 is 16 residues. CDR3 sequence (DNA): TGTGCCAGCAGTTTATATACCGGGAACCTGAACACTGAAGCTTTCTTT. Protein: CASSLYTGNLNTEAFF.

The rearrangement joins TRBV9 to TRBJ1-3; no firm D call. The CDR3 totals 15 residues. Trimming cost V 0 bases and J 0 bases, with 7 bases left between them. In germline, CDR1 is SGDLS, CDR2 YYNGEE. The CDR3 here is CASSVDGNSGNTIYF. The CDR3 DNA follows: TGTGCCAGCAGCGTAGACGGGAACTCTGGAAACACCATATATTTT. Full variable domain (rest looked up from reference TRBV9 and TRBJ1-3): DSGVTQTPKHLITATGQRVTLRCSPRSGDLSVYWYQQSLDQGLQFLIQYYNGEERAKGNILERFSAQQFPDLHSELNLSSLELGDSALYFCASSVDGNSGNTIYFGEGSWLTVV.

The chain links TRBV5-1 to TRBJ2-2; TRBD1 agrees at 10 bases. The CDR3 has 16 residues. Germline V gene sequence: CDR1 SGHRS, CDR2 YFSETQ. After removal of 4 bases from V and 4 bases from J, the junction contained 7 bases not matched to a gene. The CDR3 sequence: CASSRGQGYSTGELFF. CDR3 nucleotides: TGCGCCAGCAGCCGGGGACAGGGGTATAGCACCGGGGAGCTGTTTTTT.

The genes are TRBV6-6 and TRBJ1-2; no definite D call. The V gene lost 5 bases and the J gene lost 4 bases, with 8 bases spanning the gap. This CDR3 region has 12 residues. CDR1 is MNHNY and CDR2 is SVGAGI in the germline V gene (reference sequence). CDR3 bases: TGTGCCAGCAGTCCCCAGATCTATGGCTACACCTTC. It specifies CASSPQIYGYTF.

CDR3 loop: CASSLLGSQETQYF. In nucleotides, the CDR3 is TGTGCCAGCAGCTTACTGGGGAGCCAAGAGACCCAGTACTTC. The chain links TRBV7-8 to TRBJ2-5; D is perhaps TRBD2 (5 bases). V gave up 2 bases and J gave up 1 base, with 8 bases separating them. The CDR3 loop spans 14 amino acids. Germline loops: CDR1 SGHVS, CDR2 FQNEAQ.

The chain combines TRBV12-3 or TRBV12-4 with TRBJ1-1; D might be TRBD1 (6 bases). V shed 8 bases and J shed 5 bases, with 15 bases lying between them. CDR3 length: 13 residues. The chain's CDR3 is CASARDTLTEAFF. CDR3 DNA: TGTGCCAGCGCCCGGGACACCCTTACTGAAGCTTTCTTT.

The sample holds a few counts of this clone. The chain recombines TRBV9 with TRBJ1-2; D is unresolved. V dropped 0 bases and J dropped 0 bases, with 9 bases sitting between them. The germline V gene has CDR1 SGDLS and CDR2 YYNGEE. The CDR3 spans 15 residues. CDR3 amino acids: CASSVASYSNYGYTF. Written as DNA, the CDR3 is TGTGCCAGCAGCGTAGCCAGTTATTCTAACTATGGCTACACCTTC.

The chain couples TRBV18 to TRBJ2-6; tentatively, D is TRBD2 (5 bases). The length of the CDR3 is 15 residues. CDR1 is KGHSH, CDR2 LQKENI, per germline. The V gene lost 3 bases and the J gene lost 1 base, with 7 bases spanning the gap. CDR3 residues: CASSPSGSGANVLTF. The CDR3 DNA sequence: TGTGCCAGCTCACCGTCGGGGTCTGGGGCCAACGTCCTGACTTTC.

This clone was observed a few times. The J gene is TRBJ1-5, the V gene TRBV14; no clear D. Trimming pared 4 bases from V and 3 bases from J, leaving 4 bases between. Germline CDR1 SGHDN, CDR2 FVKESK. The CDR3 has 12 amino acids. The CDR3 loop reads CASSPNNQPQHF. The CDR3, as DNA: TGTGCCAGCAGCCCCAACAATCAGCCCCAGCATTTT. The full variable domain, its missing parts supplied by reference TRBV14 and TRBJ1-5, is EAGVTQFPSHSVIEKGQTVTLRCDPISGHDNLYWYRRVMGKEIKFLLHFVKESKQDESGMPNNRFLAERTGGTYSTLKVQPAELEDSGVYFCASSPNNQPQHFGDGTRLSIL.

In its sample, this clone was seen once. This chain links TRBV11-3 with TRBJ2-3; no clear D gene. V lost 5 bases, J lost 2 bases, and 8 bases lay in between. CDR3 length equals 13 residues. CDR1 and CDR2 from the germline V gene are SGHNT and YENEEA. The CDR3 nucleotides are TGTGCCAGCAGCCCCGAGCCCACAGATACGCAGTATTTT. This codes for CASSPEPTDTQYF.

V and J are TRBV18 and TRBJ2-2; the match to TRBD1 covers 10 bases. This CDR3 is 14 amino acids long. The germline CDR1 and CDR2 sequences are KGHSH and LQKENI. The junction had 2 bases not matched to a gene; V was cut back by 6 bases and J by 4 bases. CDR3: CASSGQGSTGELFF. Written as DNA, the CDR3 is TGTGCCAGCTCGGGACAGGGGAGCACCGGGGAGCTGTTTTTT.

About this clone itself: The junction does not match germline at one end; this may be a read error. J is TRBJ1-1 and V is TRBV20-1; unclear D gene. Per the germline V gene, CDR1 is DFQATT and CDR2 is SNEGSKA (reference sequence). The CDR3 contains 10 residues. The CDR3 reads CSAGDHEAFF. For the CDR3, the DNA is TGCAGTGCTGGAGACCATGAAGCTTTCTTT.

The chain carries TRBV2 and TRBJ2-3; 7 nucleotides align to TRBD1. From germline, CDR1 is SNHLY and CDR2 FYNNEI. J lost 2 bases, V lost 3 bases, and 8 bases had no gene match. The CDR3 sequence is 16 residues long. CDR3 loop: CASSDRDRDFTDTQYF. As DNA, the CDR3 is TGTGCCAGCAGTGACCGGGACAGAGATTTCACAGATACGCAGTATTTT.

The genes are TRBV6-2 or TRBV6-3 and TRBJ1-1; D not resolved. Trimming pared 6 bases from V and 8 bases from J, leaving 10 bases between. The germline CDR1 and CDR2 sequences are MNHEY and SVGEGT. The CDR3 is 11 residues long. As DNA, the CDR3 is TGTGCCAGCAGCCGGAGTAAAGAAGCTTTCTTT. Protein: CASSRSKEAFF.

The V and J genes are TRBV2 and TRBJ1-2, with 7 bases lining up with TRBD1. Unmatched junction bases numbered 4, after V lost 4 bases and J lost 2 bases. The CDR3 covers 14 residues. The germline V gene has CDR1 SNHLY and CDR2 FYNNEI. The CDR3, as DNA: TGTGCCAGCAGTGCCCGACAGGGCAACTATGGCTACACCTTC. It encodes CASSARQGNYGYTF.

This chain uses TRBV5-3 with TRBJ2-2, with 7 nucleotides matching TRBD2. TRBV5-3 falls under the ORF class, with uncertain function. This CDR3 is 14 amino acids long. J gave up 7 bases and V 1 base, and 4 bases lay outside the gene matches. CDR3 region: CARSLYGRIGELFF. The CDR3 DNA reads TGTGCCAGAAGCTTGTACGGGAGGATCGGGGAGCTGTTTTTT.

This sequence joins TRBV29-1 and TRBJ2-7; 10 bases fit TRBD2. V lost 0 bases and J lost 4; bases outside the gene matches: 6. Per the germline V gene, CDR1 is SQVTM and CDR2 is ANQGSEA. The CDR3 length is 15 residues. The CDR3 loop is CSVEDSSGSGYEQYF. CDR3 coding DNA: TGCAGCGTTGAAGATTCTAGCGGGAGTGGTTACGAGCAGTACTTC.

In its sample, this clone was seen many times. The chain is built from TRBV28 and TRBJ2-2; TRBD1 agrees at 7 bases. The V and J ends lost 6 bases and 2 bases, in that order; junction bases with no gene match: 9. The CDR3 sequence is 16 residues long. Germline V gene lookup returns CDR1 MDHEN and CDR2 SYDVKM. CDR3 DNA sequence: TGTGCCAGCAGCTTACTGGGGACAGCTAACACCGGGGAGCTGTTTTTT. Amino acids: CASSLLGTANTGELFF. Filled out from reference TRBV28 and TRBJ2-2, the complete variable domain reads DVKVTQSSRYLVKRTGEKVFLECVQDMDHENMFWYRQDPGLGLRLIYFSYDVKMKEKGDIPEGYSVSREKKERFSLILESASTNQTSMYLCASSLLGTANTGELFFGEGSRLTVL.

This chain joins TRBV18 and TRBJ2-1; D perhaps matches TRBD1 (6 bases). The CDR3 has 15 amino acids. The germline gives CDR1 KGHSH, CDR2 LQKENI. V was cut by 3 bases and J by 4 bases, with 13 bases left in between. CDR3 in amino acids: CASSPQGSRYNEQFF. As DNA, the CDR3 is TGTGCCAGCTCACCTCAGGGGTCCCGGTACAATGAGCAGTTCTTC.

DNA of the CDR3: TGTGCCAGCAGCCCGAGCGGGGGTGGCAACGAGCAGTACTTC. Its translation: CASSPSGGGNEQYF. The gene calls are TRBV7-3 and TRBJ2-7; 8 bases are shared with TRBD2. The CDR3 runs 14 residues. With V trimmed by 5 bases and J by 5 bases, 8 bases remained unmatched. CDR1 SGHTA and CDR2 FQGTGA come from the germline V gene.

This clone was recorded at least ten times. The rearrangement uses TRBV6-6 and TRBJ1-4; TRBD1 might be the D (5 bases). Trimming cost V 10 bases and J 7 bases, with 16 bases left between them. Germline-derived CDR1 and CDR2 are MNHNY and SVGAGI (reference sequence). This CDR3 spans 13 amino acids. The CDR3 nucleotides read TGTGCCACCGAGGGCCAGGGAGGTGAAAAACTGTTTTTT. This codes for CATEGQGGEKLFF.

This rearrangement joins TRBV2 to TRBJ2-3, with TRBD1 matching over 7 bases. The CDR3 is 15 residues long. Trimming took 9 bases from V and 4 from J; bases not matched to a gene: 13. Germline V lookup: CDR1 SNHLY, CDR2 FYNNEI. The CDR3 spells CASDRVVGRSDTQYF. CDR3 DNA: TGTGCCAGTGACAGGGTAGTGGGTAGGTCAGATACGCAGTATTTT.

This chain joins TRBV3-1 (or the pseudogene TRBV3-2) and TRBJ1-1; D is ambiguous. V dropped 3 bases and J dropped 4 bases, with 3 bases sitting between them. The CDR3 consists of 11 residues. Germline V gives CDR1 LGHDT, CDR2 YNNKEL (reference sequence). CDR3: CASSHLTEAFF. DNA of the CDR3: TGTGCCAGCAGCCATCTCACTGAAGCTTTCTTT.

This clone appeared a few times. The chain joins TRBV2 to TRBJ1-1; D is ambiguous. This CDR3 spans 12 amino acids. Trimming left V 10 bases short and J 1 base short, with 10 bases between. Germline CDR1 and CDR2: SNHLY and FYNNEI. As DNA, the CDR3 is TGTGCCACCTTCCCTTCGAACACTGAAGCTTTCTTT. Its translation: CATFPSNTEAFF.

The chain employs TRBV18 and TRBJ2-2; D is unresolved. The V gene's germline CDR1 is KGHSH and CDR2 LQKENI. Between the trimmed V and J ends, which lost 0 bases and 4 bases, there was a span of 9 bases. The CDR3 loop spans 15 amino acids. CDR3 in amino acids: CASSPPRPGTGELFF. The CDR3 DNA reads TGTGCCAGCTCACCACCCCGGCCGGGCACCGGGGAGCTGTTTTTT.

The rearrangement uses TRBV13 and TRBJ1-1, with D uncertain. The CDR3 consists of 12 residues. Trimming left V 5 bases short and J 6 bases short, with 10 bases between. Germline lookup yields CDR1 PRHDT and CDR2 FYEKMQ (reference sequence). The CDR3 sequence: CASSPTSSEAFF. The CDR3 DNA is TGTGCCAGCAGCCCTACGTCCTCTGAAGCTTTCTTT.

The V and J genes are TRBV28 and TRBJ1-4; D not certain. CDR3 length: 12 residues. V lost 7 bases and J 5 bases, leaving 8 bases between the germline ends. Germline V gene data show CDR1 as MDHEN and CDR2 as SYDVKM. DNA of the CDR3: TGTGCCAGCAACAGTATCAATGAAAAACTGTTTTTT. Protein sequence: CASNSINEKLFF. Drawing the rest from reference TRBV28 and TRBJ1-4, the complete variable domain is DVKVTQSSRYLVKRTGEKVFLECVQDMDHENMFWYRQDPGLGLRLIYFSYDVKMKEKGDIPEGYSVSREKKERFSLILESASTNQTSMYLCASNSINEKLFFGSGTQLSVL.

This clone has a single count. This chain connects TRBV11-3 to TRBJ2-1; 11 nucleotides align to TRBD1. The V segment lost 4 bases and the J segment 8 bases; nucleotides outside the gene matches: 10. The V gene's germline CDR1 is SGHNT and CDR2 YENEEA. CDR3 length: 16 amino acids. The CDR3 loop is CASSSGQGAPSHEQFF. In nucleotides, the CDR3 is TGTGCCAGCAGCTCTGGACAGGGGGCCCCCTCACATGAGCAGTTCTTC. Filled out from reference TRBV11-3 and TRBJ2-1, the complete variable domain reads EAGVVQSPRYKIIEKKQPVAFWCNPISGHNTLYWYLQNLGQGPELLIRYENEEAVDDSQLPKDRFSAERLKGVDSTLKIQPAELGDSAVYLCASSSGQGAPSHEQFFGPGTRLTVL.